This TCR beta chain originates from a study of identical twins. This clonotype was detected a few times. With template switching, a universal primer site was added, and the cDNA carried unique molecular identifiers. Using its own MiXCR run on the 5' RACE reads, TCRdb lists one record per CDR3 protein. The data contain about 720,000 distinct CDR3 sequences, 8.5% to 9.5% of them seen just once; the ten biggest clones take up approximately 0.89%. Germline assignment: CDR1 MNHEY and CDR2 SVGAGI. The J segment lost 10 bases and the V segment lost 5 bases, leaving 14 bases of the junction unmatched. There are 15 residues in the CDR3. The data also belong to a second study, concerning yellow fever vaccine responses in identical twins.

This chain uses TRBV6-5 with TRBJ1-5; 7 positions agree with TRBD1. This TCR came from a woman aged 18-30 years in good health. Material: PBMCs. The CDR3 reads CASSNDRERGKPQHF. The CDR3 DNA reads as TGTGCCAGCAGTAACGACAGGGAGCGGGGAAAACCCCAGCATTTT.